This T cell receptor beta chain is drawn from a study of shared clonotypes between healthy human individuals. Germline assignment: CDR1 LNHDA and CDR2 SQIVND (reference sequence). V shed 7 bases, J shed 7 bases, and the junction held 11 bases outside the gene matches. The CDR3 runs 14 residues. Profiled with immunoSEQ multiplex PCR; TCRdb holds only in-frame clones, not every one. The data show approximately 2.3 million clones, approximately 93% seen once. The sequence was obtained from a young man in good health. Some clones in this sample may be carry-over from other donors' samples. V gene TRBV19 combines with J gene TRBJ1-1; 8 bases match TRBD1. Source material: naive CD4+ T cells from PBMCs. As to subset: CD45RA+ positively selected. This CDR3 is CASKVTGVNGEAFF. The CDR3, as DNA: TGTGCCAGTAAAGTGACAGGGGTTAATGGTGAAGCTTTCTTT.